This T cell receptor (beta chain) was recovered during a study of identical twins. Study outcomes and limitations: The authors noted that invariant MAIT and iNKT cells could partly confound zero-insertion analyses.

CDR3 length: 15 amino acids. Per the germline V gene, CDR1 is SGDLS and CDR2 is YYNGEE. V was pared by 0 bases and J by 1 base, with 4 bases of the junction left unmatched. Each cDNA held unique molecular identifiers, and template switching gave it a universal primer site. TCRdb itself ran the 5' RACE reads through MiXCR, one entry per CDR3 protein. Here the sample spans 500,000 or so distinct CDR3 sequences, around 15% being singletons. To note about this clonotype: The antigen remains unidentified.

The same data also went into a second study, on yellow fever vaccine responses in identical twins. In that study: Reportedly, twins' vaccine T cell responses looked partly convergent and partly personalized.

V gene TRBV9 combines with J gene TRBJ2-7; 7 nucleotides align to TRBD2. The clonotype was recovered from a young woman in good health. Sequencing input: CD4+ T cells sorted from blood. The CDR3 nucleotides read TGTGCCAGCAGCGTAGGACCAGCGGGGTCCTACGAGCAGTACTTC. It codes for CASSVGPAGSYEQYF.